The rows below give T cell receptor beta chains drawn from one sample of a study of beta chain features in type 1 diabetes. Sequencing was performed with immunoSEQ multiplex PCR; in TCRdb, only in-frame clones are kept and a portion is missing. The sample includes under 150,000 clones, around a sixth of them seen just once. The sequenced sample consisted of central memory CD4+ T cells from blood. The receptors were gathered from a man aged 18 to 30 with type 1 diabetes. CDR3s include the opening cysteine and the closing phenylalanine or tryptophan.

TRBJ2-3,TRBV6-1,CAVPRGLSAGDTQYF
TRBJ2-2,TRBV20-1,CSASRTGELFF
TRBJ2-3,TRBV7-9,CASSLAGGTDTQYF
TRBJ1-2,TRBV30,CAWRRDSTNYGYTF
TRBJ1-5,TRBV7-2,CASSLGAGPNQPQHF
TRBJ2-1,TRBV28,CASSRPTPSQFF
TRBJ2-5,TRBV18,CASSQDEETQYF
TRBJ2-7,TRBV30,CAWTRTGVGGEQYF
TRBJ1-4,TRBV2,CASSYNEKLFF
TRBJ2-1,TRBV7-2,CASSLTPYTGRNEQFF
TRBJ2-6,TRBV2,CASSERGSGANVLTF
TRBJ1-6,TRBV28,CASTYARAHNSPLHF
TRBJ2-1,TRBV7-2,CASSLAANEQFF
TRBJ2-7,TRBV7-2,CASSFAGPGEQYF
TRBJ2-7,TRBV5-5,CASSPRSSYEQYF
TRBJ2-5,TRBV30,CAWSVLLRAEYF
TRBJ2-5,TRBV7-2,CASSLGVQGKQETQYF
TRBJ2-5,TRBV19,CASNPGVAEPDRKTQYF
TRBJ2-7,TRBV18,CASSPGTDSYEQYF
TRBJ1-2,TRBV29-1,CSDLAANGYTF
TRBJ2-7,TRBV30,CAWSITGNEQYF
TRBJ2-7,TRBV29-1,CSVEGGGAYEQYF
TRBJ2-5,TRBV7-2,CASSLAGGMETQYF
TRBJ2-5,TRBV7-9,CASSSKTSGKETQYF
TRBJ1-1,TRBV28,CASSLLRQGGTEAFF
TRBJ2-1,TRBV2,CASRPGLGHNEQFF
TRBJ2-5,TRBV28,CASSTTGGAETQYF
TRBJ1-1,TRBV20-1,CSAVYIPEAFF
TRBJ1-1,TRBV7-9,CASSLEPRSAEAFF
TRBJ1-5,TRBV7-2,CASSKGDDQPQHF
TRBJ2-3,TRBV30,CAWSNLGRSTDTQYF
TRBJ2-3,TRBV14,CASSQENRDTQYF
TRBJ2-7,TRBV4-2,CASSQDRGSRGEQYF
TRBJ1-2,TRBV5-1,CASRLRLGVNYGYTF
TRBJ1-1,TRBV5-1,CASANRDSNTEAFF
TRBJ2-7,TRBV2,CASTPWGTAEQYF
TRBJ1-2,TRBV29-1,CSVETSGARGYGYTF
TRBJ2-3,TRBV7-9,CASSPGLAGGADTQYF
TRBJ2-5,TRBV28,CASQLPGQGLEQYF
TRBJ2-3,TRBV7-2,CASTGGPTDTQYF
TRBJ1-3,TRBV28,CASSFLGNTIYF
TRBJ2-3,TRBV5-4,CASSLGVRGPDTQYF
TRBJ2-3,TRBV19,CASTSGFPDTQYF
TRBJ1-3,TRBV30,CAWSVFDRGSGNTIYF
TRBJ1-6,TRBV6-6,CASSYDRVGSPLHF
TRBJ1-1,TRBV5-6,CASFRRMNTEAFF
TRBJ1-5,TRBV7-9,CASSLQGNQPQHF
TRBJ2-1,TRBV29-1,CSVGDSGRAYNEQFF
TRBJ1-2,TRBV28,CASSLAGGQNGYTF